This entry lists 21 T cell receptor beta chains sequenced from one sample in a study of technical replicates of blood from several donors. Here immunoSEQ multiplex PCR was the method, and the copy in TCRdb shows in-frame clones only, minus some. The sample lists 95,000 to 100,000 clones; approximately 94% were seen once. Specimen: T cells isolated from PBMCs. Source of these receptors: a human donor in good health.

CDR3 in amino acids: CASSYSRDQETQYF. The CDR3 DNA sequence: TGTGCCAGCAGTTACTCTCGGGACCAAGAGACCCAGTACTTC. The chain carries TRBV27 and TRBJ2-5, with no clear D. The germline V and J ends were trimmed by 4 bases and 0 bases, with 9 bases remaining between them. CDR1 and CDR2 from the germline V gene are MNHEY and SMNVEV (reference sequence). The CDR3 is made up of 14 amino acids.

The chain recombines TRBV29-1 with TRBJ1-1; 10 positions agree with TRBD1. The CDR3 runs to 12 residues. V shed 7 bases and J 8 bases; nucleotides not matched to a gene: 7. Germline assignment: CDR1 SQVTM and CDR2 ANQGSEA. CDR3 in DNA: TGCAGCGGAGGGACAGGGGTCTCCGAAGCTTTCTTT. It encodes CSGGTGVSEAFF.

The chain employs TRBV18 and TRBJ1-1, with D possibly being TRBD1 (5 bases). Trimming left V 6 bases short and J 11 bases short, with 10 bases between. Germline V gene sequence: CDR1 KGHSH, CDR2 LQKENI. The CDR3 has 10 amino acids. CDR3 in amino acids: CASSRVEAFF. CDR3 coding DNA: TGTGCCAGCTCCAGGGTGGAGGCTTTCTTT.

The chain links TRBV10-2 to TRBJ2-5, with 12 positions matching TRBD2. The germline gives CDR1 WSHSY, CDR2 SAAADI. This CDR3 has 15 amino acids. After removal of 3 bases from V and 3 bases from J, the junction contained 2 bases not matched to a gene. The CDR3 nucleotides are TGCGCCAGCAGTGATAGACTAGCGGGGGAAGAGACCCAGTACTTC. This gives the protein CASSDRLAGEETQYF.

This clone was seen once. This chain connects TRBV29-1 to TRBJ2-1; D may be TRBD2 (6 bases). This CDR3 has 14 residues. Germline V gene lookup returns CDR1 SQVTM and CDR2 ANQGSEA. The ends were cut back, 7 bases at V and 9 bases at J, with 22 bases in the middle. The CDR3 coding sequence is TGCAGCGAGGGGACCTCGACTAGTCGGGGTGAGCAGTTCTTC. Its translation: CSEGTSTSRGEQFF.

This chain links TRBV2 with TRBJ2-4, with 9 positions matching TRBD1. Germline V gene data show CDR1 as SNHLY and CDR2 as FYNNEI. CDR3 length: 14 residues. The trim removed 6 bases at V and 7 bases at J, leaving 7 bases unmatched. The CDR3 loop reads CASSLRTGANIQYF. In DNA, the CDR3 is TGTGCCAGCAGCCTCCGGACAGGGGCGAACATTCAGTACTTC.

This clone was recorded a few times. The chain uses TRBV19 and TRBJ1-5; 7 bases map to TRBD1. This CDR3 is 15 amino acids long. J lost 4 bases, V lost 4 bases, and 7 bases had no gene match. Germline CDR1 reads LNHDA; CDR2 reads SQIVND (reference sequence). The CDR3 nucleotides read TGTGCCAGTAGTACAATGACAGGGCCGAATCAGCCCCAGCATTTT. This codes for CASSTMTGPNQPQHF. Based on the CDR3 plus reference TRBV19 and TRBJ1-5, the full variable domain is DGGITQSPKYLFRKEGQNVTLSCEQNLNHDAMYWYRQDPGQGLRLIYYSQIVNDFQKGDIAEGYSVSREKKESFPLTVTSAQKNPTAFYLCASSTMTGPNQPQHFGDGTRLSIL.

The chain employs TRBV11-2 and TRBJ1-3; D not certain. V gave up 2 bases and J gave up 0 bases, with 14 bases separating them. Germline V gene sequence: CDR1 SGHAT, CDR2 FQNNGV. This CDR3 contains 17 residues. CDR3 protein: CASSLRREYSSGNTIYF. In DNA, the CDR3 is TGTGCCAGCAGCTTAAGAAGGGAGTATAGCTCTGGAAACACCATATATTTT. The variable domain in full, with the rest retrieved from reference TRBV11-2 and TRBJ1-3, is EAGVAQSPRYKIIEKRQSVAFWCNPISGHATLYWYQQILGQGPKLLIQFQNNGVVDDSQLPKDRFSAERLKGVDSTLKIQPAKLEDSAVYLCASSLRREYSSGNTIYFGEGSWLTVV.

This clone appeared a single time. CDR3 region: CASSPRQGANGELFF. The CDR3 coding sequence is TGTGCCAGCAGTCCCCGACAGGGGGCGAACGGGGAGCTGTTTTTT. The V gene is TRBV27, the J gene TRBJ2-2; 10 bases agree with TRBD1. This CDR3 has 15 residues. CDR1 is MNHEY and CDR2 is SMNVEV in the germline V gene (reference sequence). After removal of 5 bases from V and 7 bases from J, the junction contained 7 bases not matched to a gene.

The rearrangement joins TRBV5-1 to TRBJ1-1; TRBD1 matches at 7 bases. Germline V CDR1 and CDR2: SGHRS, YFSETQ. CDR3 length equals 14 residues. With 4 bases clipped from V and 1 base from J, the junction kept 4 bases outside the gene matches. In DNA form, the CDR3 reads TGCGCCAGCAGCCCTAACAGGGGGAACACTGAAGCTTTCTTT. Its translation is CASSPNRGNTEAFF.

The genes are TRBV27 and TRBJ2-3, with 7 bases identical to TRBD2. Germline-derived CDR1 and CDR2 are MNHEY and SMNVEV (reference sequence). This CDR3 is 14 amino acids long. Trimming cost V 5 bases and J 4 bases; bases outside gene matches: 6. CDR3 loop: CASSRGLPPDTQYF. CDR3 coding DNA: TGTGCCAGCAGTCGGGGACTACCGCCAGATACGCAGTATTTT.

The chain uses TRBV28 and TRBJ2-1; perhaps TRBD1 as D (5 bases). Trimming removed 10 bases at V and 8 bases at J, with 33 bases between. Germline V gene data show CDR1 as MDHEN and CDR2 as SYDVKM. The CDR3 is made up of 18 amino acids. For the CDR3, the DNA is TGTGCCAACTCATCACCACTTGGGGCTAGGGTGGTCAGCTATGAGCAGTTCTTC. It translates to CANSSPLGARVVSYEQFF.

The V and J genes are TRBV7-8 and TRBJ2-7; 8 nucleotides agree with TRBD2. Trimming removed 10 bases from V and 3 bases from J; junction bases left unmatched: 17. Germline V gives CDR1 SGHVS, CDR2 FQNEAQ. The CDR3 extends over 16 amino acids. In DNA, the CDR3 is TGTGCCACCTGGAGGAGTAGCGGGGCCTCCCTCTACGAGCAGTACTTC. Translated: CATWRSSGASLYEQYF. Drawing the rest from reference TRBV7-8 and TRBJ2-7, the complete variable domain is GAGVSQSPRYKVAKRGQDVALRCDPISGHVSLFWYQQALGQGPEFLTYFQNEAQLDKSGLPSDRFFAERPEGSVSTLKIQRTQQEDSAVYLCATWRSSGASLYEQYFGPGTRLTVT.

The V call is TRBV27, the J call TRBJ1-2; 12 bases match TRBD1. Looked up from germline, CDR1 is MNHEY and CDR2 is SMNVEV (reference sequence). J was trimmed by 5 bases and V by 5 bases; bases with no gene match: 9. CDR3 size: 16 residues. As DNA, the CDR3 is TGTGCCAGCAGTGATTCCGGGACAGGGGGCCGTTATGGCTACACCTTC. It is translated as CASSDSGTGGRYGYTF.

The genes are TRBV28 and TRBJ1-5, with 9 bases lining up with TRBD1. CDR1 is MDHEN and CDR2 is SYDVKM in the germline V gene. The J segment lost 11 bases and the V segment lost 4 bases, leaving 18 bases of the junction unmatched. This CDR3 has 17 amino acids. CDR3 DNA: TGTGCCAGCAGTTCTATCCCCGGACAGGGGACCATATGGACCCAGCATTTT. Amino acids: CASSSIPGQGTIWTQHF.

The chain links TRBV19 to TRBJ1-1, with TRBD1 as a possible D gene (6 bases). Germline CDR1 reads LNHDA; CDR2 reads SQIVND (reference sequence). This CDR3 contains 13 residues. The germline V and J ends were trimmed by 7 bases and 5 bases, with 14 bases remaining between them. CDR3 amino acids: CASIGGFNTEAFF. CDR3 bases: TGTGCCAGTATTGGGGGCTTTAATACTGAAGCTTTCTTT.

V is TRBV21-1 and J is TRBJ1-5; the DNA was not compared with TRBD1, the D call given in the table. TRBV21-1 is noted as a pseudogene. The CDR3 is made up of 15 amino acids. The CDR3: CASSKDDKGDQPQHF. The CDR3 nucleotides are TGTGCCAGCAGCAAAGACGATAAGGGGGATCAGCCCCAGCATTTT.

The chain carries TRBV5-4 and TRBJ2-5; D may be TRBD2 (6 bases). Trimming shortened V by 1 base and J by 5 bases, and 18 bases separated the two germline ends. The length of the CDR3 is 16 residues. Germline CDR1 is SGHNT and CDR2 is YYREEE (reference sequence). Written as DNA, the CDR3 is TGTGCCAGCAGCTTGCGACGGGGGTGGGGTTTGGAGACCCAGTACTTC. Translating it yields CASSLRRGWGLETQYF.

V usage is TRBV28 and J usage is TRBJ1-1, with D possibly TRBD1 on 5 matching bases. There are 15 residues in the CDR3. The germline gives CDR1 MDHEN, CDR2 SYDVKM. V lost 6 bases and J 1 base, leaving 15 bases between the germline ends. CDR3 region: CASRAAGPPNTEAFF. The CDR3 bases are TGTGCCAGCAGGGCCGCAGGGCCCCCGAACACTGAAGCTTTCTTT.

The rearrangement uses TRBV10-2 and TRBJ1-2, with a tentative D call TRBD1 (5 bases). V lost 6 bases, J lost 7 bases, and 24 bases lay in between. Per the germline V gene, CDR1 is WSHSY and CDR2 is SAAADI. The CDR3 has 16 amino acids. The CDR3 DNA sequence: TGCGCCAGCAGCGGGGGGGTGCAGGGTCTCGTACGTGGCTACACCTTC. It specifies CASSGGVQGLVRGYTF.

A few counts support this clone. The chain couples TRBV19 to TRBJ1-2; D is uncertain. The CDR3 length is 12 residues. The germline gives CDR1 LNHDA, CDR2 SQIVND (reference sequence). V was shortened by 10 bases and J by 2 bases, with 11 bases between the two germline ends. The CDR3 is CATQRGNYGYTF. The CDR3 DNA is TGTGCCACTCAGCGGGGAAACTATGGCTACACCTTC. Combining the CDR3 with reference TRBV19 and TRBJ1-2 gives the whole variable domain DGGITQSPKYLFRKEGQNVTLSCEQNLNHDAMYWYRQDPGQGLRLIYYSQIVNDFQKGDIAEGYSVSREKKESFPLTVTSAQKNPTAFYLCATQRGNYGYTFGSGTRLTVV.